These 16 T cell receptor beta chains originate from one sample sequenced in a study of T cells in localized non-small cell lung cancer. TCRdb keeps only in-frame clones here, not all; method: immunoSEQ multiplex PCR. The table records around 3,500 clones, around a quarter of them present only once. This specimen was lung tumor tissue, taken before any cancer treatment. The receptors were sampled from a woman aged 40 to 75 with stage I lung adenocarcinoma.

This clone was seen a handful of times. The V call is TRBV18, the J call TRBJ2-1; 7 positions agree with TRBD2. The CDR3 loop spans 14 amino acids. Germline assignment: CDR1 KGHSH and CDR2 LQKENI. V shed 3 bases, J shed 7 bases, and the junction held 6 bases outside the gene matches. The CDR3 sequence: CASSPPTSRNEQFF. Written as DNA, the CDR3 is TGTGCCAGCTCACCGCCGACTAGCCGGAATGAGCAGTTCTTC.

This clone was detected only a few times. The chain couples TRBV23-1 to TRBJ1-2, with D possibly being TRBD1 (6 bases). TRBV23-1 is filed as an ORF, its function uncertain. The CDR3 runs to 13 residues. V lost 6 bases and J lost 7, with 15 bases in between. CDR3 in DNA: TGCGCCAGCAGCCTAAGGCAGGGGCCTGGCTACACCTTC. Protein: CASSLRQGPGYTF.

This clone ranks as medium-sized. This chain uses TRBV11-3 with TRBJ1-5; possible D gene TRBD1, 6 bases. Germline CDR1 is SGHNT and CDR2 is YENEEA. The CDR3 extends over 15 amino acids. V lost 7 bases and J lost 2, with 15 bases in between. The CDR3 protein is CASTLEQGRNQPQHF. The CDR3 DNA reads as TGTGCCAGCACTTTAGAACAGGGTCGCAATCAGCCCCAGCATTTT.

This clone was observed a few times. The V gene is TRBV11-3, the J gene TRBJ2-5; D may be TRBD1 (7 bases). CDR3 length equals 16 residues. Germline V lookup: CDR1 SGHNT, CDR2 YENEEA. The V gene lost 1 base and the J gene lost 4 bases, with 16 bases spanning the gap. The CDR3 bases are TGTGCCAGCAGCTTAGGTTGGAGGGGGCGCTTAGAGACCCAGTACTTC. Amino acid sequence: CASSLGWRGRLETQYF.

The rearrangement links TRBV19 to TRBJ2-2, with a tentative D call TRBD2 (7 bases). Germline values: CDR1 LNHDA, CDR2 SQIVND (reference sequence). V gave up 8 bases and J gave up 6 bases, with 19 bases separating them. This CDR3 region has 15 residues. The CDR3 region has the DNA TGTGCCAGTCCCCCGGGTGCGGGGGCGGCCGGGGAGCTGTTTTTT. Amino acid sequence: CASPPGAGAAGELFF.

The rearrangement links TRBV14 to TRBJ1-2; D is undetermined. The CDR3 contains 14 residues. Germline V gene lookup returns CDR1 SGHDN and CDR2 FVKESK. Trimming removed 0 bases from V and 3 bases from J, with 8 bases in between. The CDR3 region is CASSQEDGYYGYTF. For the CDR3, the DNA is TGTGCCAGCAGCCAAGAAGACGGATACTATGGCTACACCTTC.

The chain carries TRBV28 and TRBJ1-4; D remains unclear. Germline V gene sequence: CDR1 MDHEN, CDR2 SYDVKM. V was cut by 5 bases and J by 1 base, with 11 bases left in between. The CDR3 sequence is 15 residues long. The CDR3 protein is CASSPRVETNEKLFF. DNA of the CDR3: TGTGCCAGCAGTCCTCGGGTGGAAACTAATGAAAAACTGTTTTTT.

This clone was counted a few times. The chain couples TRBV6-8 to TRBJ2-2; D tentatively fits TRBD1 or TRBD2 (5 bases each). CDR3 length equals 16 residues. The germline CDR1 and CDR2 sequences are MNHGY and SAAAGT. Between the trimmed V and J ends, which lost 4 bases and 0 bases, there was a span of 12 bases. In nucleotides, the CDR3 is TGTGCCAGCAGTTCCCCGGGGCGTCCGAACACCGGGGAGCTGTTTTTT. Translated: CASSSPGRPNTGELFF.

The CDR3 DNA follows: TGTGCCAGCAGTTCTCCGGGGGGCAGGGAGACCCAGTACTTC. Translated, it gives CASSSPGGRETQYF. J is TRBJ2-5 and V is TRBV11-3; a possible D gene is TRBD2 (7 bases). Trimming shortened V by 6 bases and J by 5 bases, and 16 bases separated the two germline ends. CDR3 length equals 14 residues. Germline V gives CDR1 SGHNT, CDR2 YENEEA. Drawing the rest from reference TRBV11-3 and TRBJ2-5, the complete variable domain is EAGVVQSPRYKIIEKKQPVAFWCNPISGHNTLYWYLQNLGQGPELLIRYENEEAVDDSQLPKDRFSAERLKGVDSTLKIQPAELGDSAVYLCASSSPGGRETQYFGPGTRLLVL.

This clone counts as medium-sized. The rearrangement joins TRBV6-8 to TRBJ1-5; no clear D gene. The CDR3 covers 13 residues. CDR1 and CDR2 (germline): MNHGY, SAAAGT. Trimming shortened V by 2 bases and J by 5 bases, and 7 bases separated the two germline ends. The chain's CDR3 is CASSYSRYQPQHF. The DNA for the CDR3 is TGTGCCAGCAGTTACAGTCGATATCAGCCCCAGCATTTT.

In its sample, this clone was seen a few times. The chain joins TRBV15 to TRBJ1-1; D is perhaps TRBD1 (6 bases). This CDR3 region has 14 residues. Trimming took off 0 bases at V and 4 bases at J, with 9 bases between the two ends. CDR1 is LNHNV, CDR2 YYDKDF, per germline (reference sequence). The CDR3 spells CATSREAGVTEAFF. CDR3 bases: TGTGCCACCAGCAGAGAGGCAGGGGTCACTGAAGCTTTCTTT.

V gene TRBV30 combines with J gene TRBJ2-1; no definite D call. The CDR3 has 11 residues. In germline, CDR1 is GTSNPN, CDR2 SVGIG (reference sequence). Trimming removed 8 bases at V and 0 bases at J, with 5 bases between. CDR3 loop: CARRSYNEQFF. The CDR3 DNA follows: TGTGCCCGCCGCTCCTACAATGAGCAGTTCTTC.

This chain links TRBV14 with TRBJ2-1, with 7 positions matching TRBD1. CDR3 length: 14 residues. Germline trimming cut 6 bases from V and 9 bases from J; bases unmatched to any gene: 11. The germline V gene encodes CDR1 SGHDN and CDR2 FVKESK. The DNA for the CDR3 is TGTGCCAGCAGTTCACAGGGGTTTTTTAGTGAGCAGTTCTTC. It encodes CASSSQGFFSEQFF.

This clone has a handful of counts. The J gene is TRBJ1-4, the V gene TRBV19, with 9 bases matching TRBD1. Per germline, CDR1 LNHDA and CDR2 SQIVND (reference sequence). The CDR3 has 17 amino acids. V shed 2 bases and J 2 bases; nucleotides not matched to a gene: 6. The CDR3 loop is CASSITWTGVTNEKLFF. As DNA, the CDR3 is TGTGCCAGTAGTATAACCTGGACAGGGGTTACTAATGAAAAACTGTTTTTT.

The chain employs TRBV5-1 and TRBJ1-1; D is unresolved. Looked up from germline, CDR1 is SGHRS and CDR2 is YFSETQ. The CDR3 has 14 amino acids. Trimming pared 4 bases from V and 2 bases from J, leaving 12 bases between. CDR3 protein: CASSARRENTEAFF. CDR3 sequence (DNA): TGCGCCAGCAGCGCAAGACGGGAAAACACTGAAGCTTTCTTT.

This clone is categorized as medium-sized. The genes are TRBV11-3 and TRBJ1-3; D not resolved. Germline lookup yields CDR1 SGHNT and CDR2 YENEEA. The V gene lost 5 bases and the J gene lost 2 bases, with 19 bases spanning the gap. This CDR3 comprises 17 residues. In DNA form, the CDR3 reads TGTGCCAGCAGCCAACATTCAAACGCTCGAGCTGGAAACACCATATATTTT. Its protein product is CASSQHSNARAGNTIYF.